This T cell receptor beta chain was observed in a study of blood T cell repertoires in COVID-19. Study in general: Samples of COVID-19 (acute and convalescent) were obtained from the United States, Italy and Spain. From T cells, B-cell-depleted T cells, or PBMCs came the material, which was cDNA or gDNA.

V shed 2 bases and J 7 bases; nucleotides not matched to a gene: 6. Germline CDR1 is MNHEY and CDR2 is SVGAGI. CDR3 length: 15 residues. Original methodology: Estimated nucleated cell counts came from reference gene primer amplification. Some clones are missing from TCRdb's copy, which holds only in-frame ones; the method was immunoSEQ multiplex PCR. Clone size and V and J calls were adopted from that table, with D and trimming inferred from the DNA. The sample consists of 150,000 to 200,000 clones, 60% to 85% of them appearing once. Sequenced material: peripheral blood. The TCR sequence derives from a man between 65 and 79 years old with acute or convalescent COVID-19. The chain carries TRBV6-5 and TRBJ2-2; 8 bases line up with TRBD1. The chain's CDR3 is CASSYVSGGFGELFF. The CDR3 DNA reads as TGTGCCAGCAGTTACGTGTCAGGGGGCTTCGGGGAGCTGTTTTTT.